This T cell receptor beta chain was documented in a study of metastatic and nonmetastatic thyroid tumors. Study at large: Repertoires from blood and tumor or nodule tissue of malignant and benign thyroid patients were compared.

From the PCR reads, TCRdb re-called clones with MiXCR. The profile shows about 20,000 clones, about 19% of them singletons. All patients were untreated before thyroid surgery. Germline loops: CDR1 LGHNA, CDR2 YNFKEQ. CDR3 length: 16 amino acids. Trimming cost V 4 bases and J 7 bases; bases outside gene matches: 13. This clone was detected many times. The sample comprised tumor tissue. The rearrangement joins TRBV4-2 to TRBJ2-3; TRBD2 agrees at 8 bases. This TCR derives from a female donor with papillary thyroid cancer or a benign thyroid nodule (not recorded which). Some clones in this sample may be carry-over from other donors' samples. The CDR3 reads CASSPDWAGGGNTQYF. CDR3 nucleotide sequence: TGTGCCAGCAGCCCCGACTGGGCGGGAGGAGGAAATACGCAGTATTTT.